This T cell receptor beta chain was observed in a study of identical twins (dated by TCRdb to between 2015 and 2016). Some background on the complete study: TCR alpha and beta repertoires from monozygotic twins, unrelated adults of various ages and cord blood were deep-sequenced to test whether fetal clonotypes persist. To rule out contamination, replicate twin experiments were performed at different times with different library preparation protocols. What the study reported, not specific to this receptor: Abundant cord blood beta clonotypes had fewer insertions, young adult naive repertoires showed a similar but weaker trend, and memory repertoires showed no such trend. Compared with coincidental sharing between unrelated individuals, an excess of low generation-probability sequences was observed among out-of-frame TCR alpha sequences shared between twins. Zero-insertion analyses could be partly confounded by invariant T cells such as MAIT and iNKT, though diverse VJ usage argued against such confounding for most clonotypes. Because the same donors could not be followed over many years, the conclusions relied on cross-sectional statistical analysis. In beta out-of-frame sequences, excess twin sharing was weaker, because having fewer shared sequences lowered the signal-to-noise ratio. Out-of-frame TCR alpha sharing in monozygotic twins was systematically underestimated by recombination models, whereas sharing between unrelated individuals was in agreement with the recombination models.

Only healthy Caucasian donors were included. Three pairs of female monozygotic twins, all aged roughly 18 to 29 years, were included in the twin cohort. Peripheral blood mononuclear cells were used as the source from which RNA for TCR libraries was isolated. Libraries came from 5' RACE. Instrument on record: Illumina HiSeq 2000. A universal primer binding site was added through template switching, and the final cDNA carried a unique molecular identifier so that TCR cDNA molecules could be counted accurately. Specific primers in the conserved constant-segment region were used to synthesize first-strand cDNA for TCR alpha and beta chains. To control for contamination, each cDNA library was double barcoded with a SMART-Mk sample barcode plus Illumina barcodes. TruSeq adapter sequences, together with Illumina sample barcodes, were added in two successive PCR steps. The TCR alpha and beta cDNA libraries were sequenced on the Illumina HiSeq platform using custom primers. From the authors' description of their analysis: Raw reads were processed with MiGEC to extract unique molecular identifiers, and MiXCR was used to determine CDR3 positions. For each individual, recombination models were inferred using an EM algorithm with the repgenHMM and IGoR tools. The analysis of shared clonotypes was done with the tcR package in R, with sharing normalized by the product of cloneset sizes. Out-of-frame nonproductive sequences were analyzed to study raw recombination free of thymic and clonal selection effects. TCRdb ran its own pipeline on the public reads, namely fastp trimming at Q25 and MiXCR clone calling, and kept in-frame beta chains. All rows with the same CDR3 protein become a single entry with the most common DNA and genes. Clone size and V and J calls follow TCRdb, not the original study. The sample has nearly 650,000 distinct CDR3 sequences on record, 7% to 7.5% of them singletons. In total, the top ten clones hold 1.6% of the sample.

About this clonotype itself: Which antigen it targets is not known. The sample holds no much larger clone one base away, and base qualities are not on file.

V drops 6 bases and J drops 2 bases, leaving 11 bases in between. CDR1 and CDR2, per the germline V gene, are MNHNS and SASEGT. From its cysteine to its phenylalanine, the CDR3 spans 13 amino acids. The only DNA kept is the CDR3, 39 bases in frame from the first base. This sample also belongs to another study, concerning yellow fever vaccine responses in identical twins. Reported in the second study: The authors reported that the T cell response to vaccination in identical twins appeared partly convergent and partly personalized. The study precisely tracked vaccine-responding T cell clones in identical twins.

The rearrangement joined TRBV6-1 to TRBJ2-7; the D gene is unclear. The receptor was derived from a woman younger than 30 in good health. Sequencing used PBMCs. The nucleotide sequence reads TGTGCCAGCAGCCGCAGAGTGACCTACGAGCAGTACTTC. It encodes CASSRRVTYEQYF.